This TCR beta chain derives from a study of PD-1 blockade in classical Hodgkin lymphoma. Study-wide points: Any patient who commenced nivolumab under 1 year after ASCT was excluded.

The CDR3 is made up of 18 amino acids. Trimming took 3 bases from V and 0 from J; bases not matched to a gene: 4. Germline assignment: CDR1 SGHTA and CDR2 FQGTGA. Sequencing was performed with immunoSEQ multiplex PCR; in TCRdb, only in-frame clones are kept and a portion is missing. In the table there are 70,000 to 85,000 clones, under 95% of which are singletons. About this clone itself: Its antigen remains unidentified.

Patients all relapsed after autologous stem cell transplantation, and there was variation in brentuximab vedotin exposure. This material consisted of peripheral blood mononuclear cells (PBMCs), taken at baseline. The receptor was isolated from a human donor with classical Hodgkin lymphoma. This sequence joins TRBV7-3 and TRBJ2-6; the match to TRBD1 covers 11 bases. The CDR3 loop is CASSFPGTGGSGANVLTF. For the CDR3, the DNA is TGTGCCAGCAGCTTCCCCGGGACAGGGGGCTCTGGGGCCAACGTCCTGACTTTC.